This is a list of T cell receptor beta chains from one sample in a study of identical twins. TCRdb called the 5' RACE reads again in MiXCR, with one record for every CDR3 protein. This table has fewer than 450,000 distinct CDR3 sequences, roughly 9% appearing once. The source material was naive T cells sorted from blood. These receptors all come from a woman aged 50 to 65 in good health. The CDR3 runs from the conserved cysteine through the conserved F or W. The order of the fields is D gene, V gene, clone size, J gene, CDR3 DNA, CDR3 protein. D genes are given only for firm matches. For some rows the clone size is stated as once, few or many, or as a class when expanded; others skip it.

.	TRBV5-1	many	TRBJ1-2	TGCGCCAGCAGCTTGGACAGGTACAACTATGGCTACACCTTC	CASSLDRYNYGYTF
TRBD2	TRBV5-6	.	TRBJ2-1	TGTGCCAGCAGCTTGGGGACTAGCTTTTACAATGAGCAGTTCTTC	CASSLGTSFYNEQFF
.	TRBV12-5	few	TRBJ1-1	TGTGCTAGTGGTTTGGTAAGGTACACGGCTGAAGCTTTCTTT	CASGLVRYTAEAFF
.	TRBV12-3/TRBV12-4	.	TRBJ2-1	TGTGCCAGCAGACGCCGGGAATATCAGTTCTTC	CASRRREYQFF
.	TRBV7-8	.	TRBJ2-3	TGTGCCAGCAGCCCGGGCTCCGAGGATACGCAGTATTTT	CASSPGSEDTQYF
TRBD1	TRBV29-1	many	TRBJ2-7	TGCAGCGCTGGGGGACAGGGGACCACCTACGAGCAGTACTTC	CSAGGQGTTYEQYF
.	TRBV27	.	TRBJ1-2	TGTGCCAGCAGTTCTCTCCCCGGGAACTATGGCTACACCTTC	CASSSLPGNYGYTF
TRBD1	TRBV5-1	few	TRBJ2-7	TGCGCCAGCAGCCGGGGACAGGTCGACGAGCAGTACTTC	CASSRGQVDEQYF
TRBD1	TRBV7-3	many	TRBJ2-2	TGTGCCAGCAGCTTAGTAGGTGGACAGGGGGCCTCCGGGGAGCTGTTTTTT	CASSLVGGQGASGELFF
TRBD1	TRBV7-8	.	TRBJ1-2	TGTGCCAGCAGCTTAGGGTTGGGGGACAGGGCCTCTAACTATGGCTACCCCTTC	CASSLGLGDRASNYGYPF
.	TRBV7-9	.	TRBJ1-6	TGTGCCAGCAGCTTAGATTGGAGATCACCCCTCCACTTT	CASSLDWRSPLHF
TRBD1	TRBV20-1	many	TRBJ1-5	TGCAGTGCCTTGACAGGGGGCGGAAATCAGCCCCAGCATTTT	CSALTGGGNQPQHF
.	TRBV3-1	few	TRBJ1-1	TGTGCCAGCAGCCGAGTGACAGACATGAACACTGAAGCTTTCTTT	CASSRVTDMNTEAFF
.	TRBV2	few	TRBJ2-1	TGTGCCAGCATTTCGGGATATGGCAATGAGCAGTTCTTC	CASISGYGNEQFF
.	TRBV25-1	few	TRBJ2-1	TGTGCCAGCAGTGAATATTTCGCGGCGGGGGCTTACAATGAGCAGTTCTTC	CASSEYFAAGAYNEQFF
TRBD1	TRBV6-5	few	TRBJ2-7	TGTGCCAGCAGCCTCAATCCCGGGACAGTCGCCTACGAGCAGTACTTC	CASSLNPGTVAYEQYF
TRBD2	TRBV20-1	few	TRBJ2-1	TGCAGTGCTAGTAGTCGAGCGGGGTACAATGAGCAGTTCTTC	CSASSRAGYNEQFF
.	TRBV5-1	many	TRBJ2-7	TGCGCCAGCAGGAATCCTGTTCCCCCCTACGAGCAGTACTTC	CASRNPVPPYEQYF
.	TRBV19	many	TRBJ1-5	TGTGCCAGTAGTATAGCGGGGGGCAGGAGCAATCAGCCCCAGCATTTT	CASSIAGGRSNQPQHF
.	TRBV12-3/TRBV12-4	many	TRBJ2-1	TGTGCCAGCAGTTTGGGGGTGGGCAATGAGCAGTTCTTC	CASSLGVGNEQFF
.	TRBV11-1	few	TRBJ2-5	TGTGCCAGCAGCTTCGGAGGGATCAATTCCCCTAAAGAGACCCAGTACTTC	CASSFGGINSPKETQYF
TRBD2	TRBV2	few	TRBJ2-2	TGTGCCAGCAGTGATTTGCTAGCGGGAGCATCCGGGGAGCTGTTTTTT	CASSDLLAGASGELFF
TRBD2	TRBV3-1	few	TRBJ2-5	TGTGCCAGCAGCGAAGGACTAGCGGAGAGAGAGACCCAGTACTTC	CASSEGLAERETQYF
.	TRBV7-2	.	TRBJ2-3	TGTGCCAGCAGCTTAGGAGTGGGGGTCCATACAGATACGCAGTATTTT	CASSLGVGVHTDTQYF
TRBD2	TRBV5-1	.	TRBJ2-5	TGCGCCAGCAGCTTGATTTTAGCGGGAGACGAGACCCAGTACTTC	CASSLILAGDETQYF
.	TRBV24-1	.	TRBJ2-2	TGTGCCACCCGTTCCAGCTCGAACACCGGGGAGCTGTTTTTT	CATRSSSNTGELFF
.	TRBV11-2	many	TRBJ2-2	TGTGCCAGCAGCTCCCCAGGCTGGAATTCCGGGGAGCTGTTTTTT	CASSSPGWNSGELFF
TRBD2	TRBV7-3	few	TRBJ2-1	TGTGCCAGCAGCTTACGGGGACTAGCGGGAGGGCCGCCCTACAATGAGCAGTTCTTC	CASSLRGLAGGPPYNEQFF
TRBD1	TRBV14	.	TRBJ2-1	TGTGCCAGCAGCCAACCCCAGGGGGTTTTCCTTGGGGGACCCAATGAGCAGTTCTTC	CASSQPQGVFLGGPNEQFF
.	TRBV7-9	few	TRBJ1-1	TGTGCCAGCAGCTCCCTTGGTGGGAGAGGGACTGAAGCTTTCTTT	CASSSLGGRGTEAFF
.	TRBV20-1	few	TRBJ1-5	TGCAGTGCTAGAGAAAACAGGGCCAATCAGCCCCAGCATTTT	CSARENRANQPQHF
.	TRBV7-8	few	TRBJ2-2	TGTGCCAGCAGCCCCCAGCGGGTCCGGAGCACCGGGGAGCTGTTTTTT	CASSPQRVRSTGELFF
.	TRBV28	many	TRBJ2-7	TGTGCCAGCAGACCTTCCTTATACGAGCAGTACTTC	CASRPSLYEQYF
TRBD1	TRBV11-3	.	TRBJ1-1	TGTGCCAGCAGCTTTGACAGGGGAATATTGAACACTGAAGCTTTCTTT	CASSFDRGILNTEAFF
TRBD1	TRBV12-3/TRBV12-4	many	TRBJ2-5	TGTGCCAGCAGTCTCCAGGGGGCAATAGAAGAAGAGACCCAGTACTTC	CASSLQGAIEEETQYF
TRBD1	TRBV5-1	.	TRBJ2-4	TGCGCCAGCAGCTTGGCAGGGGGCGCTTCCAAAAACATTCAGTACTTC	CASSLAGGASKNIQYF
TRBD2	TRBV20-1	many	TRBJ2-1	TGCAGTGTCAAGCCGTCCGGGAGGGAATATGAGCAGTTCTTC	CSVKPSGREYEQFF
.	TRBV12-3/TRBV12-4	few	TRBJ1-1	TGTGCCAGCAGTTTTTCCAGGGTAGTAGCTGAAGCTTTCTTT	CASSFSRVVAEAFF
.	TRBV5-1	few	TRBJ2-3	TGCGCCAGCAGCTCGGCGGGCTCCTTGCCGCAGTATTTT	CASSSAGSLPQYF
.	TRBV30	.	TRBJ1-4	TGTGCCTGGAGTGGCCAGGGAGGAGGACTGTTTTTT	CAWSGQGGGLFF
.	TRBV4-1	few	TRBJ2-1	TGCGCCAGCAGTCAGGACGACCTCGGAGGGAGGCGGAATGAGCAGTTCTTC	CASSQDDLGGRRNEQFF
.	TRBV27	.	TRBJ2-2	TGTGCCAGCAGTCCACTTAGGGACCTGAACACCGGGGAGCTGTTTTTT	CASSPLRDLNTGELFF
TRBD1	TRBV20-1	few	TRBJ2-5	TGCAGTGCTAGAGAGCCCGGGACAGGTGTGGGGACCCAGTACTTC	CSAREPGTGVGTQYF
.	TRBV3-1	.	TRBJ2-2	TGTGCCAGCAGCCAAGGGGTTGGCGGGACCGCCACCGGGGAGCTGTTTTTT	CASSQGVGGTATGELFF
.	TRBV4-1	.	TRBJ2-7	TGCGCCAGCAGCCAACCGGGACAAGCCTACGAGCAGTACTTC	CASSQPGQAYEQYF
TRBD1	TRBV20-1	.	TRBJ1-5	TGCAGTGCTAATATCGGACAGGGGAATCAGCCCCAGCATTTT	CSANIGQGNQPQHF
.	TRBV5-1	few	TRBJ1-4	TGCGCCAGCAGCTCCGCCCGACAGTTTGGTGAAAAACTGTTTTTT	CASSSARQFGEKLFF
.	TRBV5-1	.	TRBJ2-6	TGCGCCAGCAGCCCCGATTTCTCTGGGGCCAACGTCCTGACTTTC	CASSPDFSGANVLTF
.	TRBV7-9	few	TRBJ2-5	TGTGCCAGCAGGAACTTACAGGGACGAGAACAAGAGACCCAGTACTTC	CASRNLQGREQETQYF
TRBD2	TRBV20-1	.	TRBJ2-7	TGCAGTGCCCACCCCACTAGCGGGAGGTACGAGCAGTACTTC	CSAHPTSGRYEQYF
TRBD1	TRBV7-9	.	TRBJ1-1	TGTGCCAGCAGCGGGGACAGCGAAGCTTTCTTT	CASSGDSEAFF
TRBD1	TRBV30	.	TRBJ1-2	TGTGCCTGGAGCCTTAGGACAGGGAGTAACTATGGCTACACCTTC	CAWSLRTGSNYGYTF
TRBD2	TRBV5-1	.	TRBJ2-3	TGCGCCAGCAGCTGGGCTAGCGGGAGGCCACAGGATACGCAGTATTTT	CASSWASGRPQDTQYF
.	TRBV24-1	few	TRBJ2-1	TGTGCCACCAGTGATTTTAGTGGTGGCGCGGGTGACTACAATGAGCAGTTCTTC	CATSDFSGGAGDYNEQFF